Listed below are T cell receptor beta chains from one sample, sequenced in a study of OX40 agonist ivuxolimab in advanced cancers. Measured with immunoSEQ multiplex PCR; TCRdb has only the in-frame clones, and not every one. The sample lists some 69,000 clones; around 83% were seen once. The material sequenced was CD4+ or CD8+ T cells sorted from blood, taken in a trial of the OX40 agonist ivuxolimab. The receptors were gathered from an adult with an advanced solid tumor such as melanoma, head and neck, liver or kidney cancer. CDR3s leave out the opening cysteine and the closing phenylalanine or tryptophan. Fields, in order: D gene, J gene, clone size, CDR3 length, V gene, CDR3 protein. D genes are given only for firm matches. Only part of the rows carry a size: once, few, many, or a class if the clone is expanded.

. | TRBJ2-7 | . | 12 | TRBV6-4 | ASSDSFATYEQY
. | TRBJ2-1 | . | 11 | TRBV28 | ASSGSTYNEQF
TRBD1 | TRBJ2-5 | . | 12 | TRBV19 | ASSRQGNPETQY
. | TRBJ1-2 | once | 11 | TRBV7-2 | ASSLVAEYGYT
. | TRBJ2-1 | . | 14 | TRBV30 | AWVEPWGASYNEQF
. | TRBJ2-1 | once | 17 | TRBV10-1 | ASSEGTSRSRAPVTEQF
. | TRBJ1-2 | . | 11 | TRBV7-9 | ASSLQGEGGYT
. | TRBJ1-1 | . | 12 | TRBV2 | ASVPPNRNTEAF
. | TRBJ2-1 | . | 16 | TRBV5-1 | ASSLVTSVEGIYNEQF
. | TRBJ1-1 | few | 12 | TRBV19 | ASSLRRGGTEAF
TRBD1 | TRBJ1-6 | . | 12 | TRBV5-1 | ASSGGTANSPLH
. | TRBJ2-7 | . | 13 | TRBV15 | ATSRDRGTRNEQY
TRBD2 | TRBJ2-3 | . | 13 | TRBV5-1 | ASSLAGGNADTQY
. | TRBJ1-1 | . | 12 | TRBV5-1 | ASSLEGGNTEAF
. | TRBJ1-4 | . | 10 | TRBV2 | ASEGGYEKLF
. | TRBJ1-3 | . | 12 | TRBV28 | ASSFGTQGNTIY
TRBD2 | TRBJ2-1 | . | 17 | TRBV4-1 | ASSPHPPTSGSSYNEQF
. | TRBJ2-3 | . | 11 | TRBV6-1 | ASSRQDTDTQY
. | TRBJ1-1 | . | 11 | TRBV2 | ASRTEVNTEAF
. | TRBJ1-5 | once | 13 | TRBV6-5 | ASSYNRDKYQPQH
. | TRBJ1-5 | . | 13 | TRBV4-1 | ASSHITSVDQPQH
. | TRBJ1-2 | . | 11 | TRBV7-9 | ASSRDGSYGYT
TRBD1 | TRBJ2-7 | . | 12 | TRBV5-1 | ASSLEDRVGEQY
. | TRBJ2-7 | . | 12 | TRBV7-2 | ASSFGGGLREQY
. | TRBJ1-4 | . | 12 | TRBV5-1 | ASSLGQFNEKLF
. | TRBJ2-5 | . | 12 | TRBV11-2 | ASSLGQVQETQY
. | TRBJ1-1 | . | 11 | TRBV28 | ASQGRLNTEAF
TRBD2 | TRBJ2-5 | few | 13 | TRBV7-6 | ASSLGASGGETQY
. | TRBJ2-1 | . | 13 | TRBV7-6 | ASSLWGSYRNEQF
. | TRBJ2-7 | . | 11 | TRBV9 | ASSVATGSEQY
. | TRBJ1-2 | . | 13 | TRBV6-1 | ASSEEKAGNYGYT
. | TRBJ2-7 | . | 12 | TRBV21-1 | ASSSGTGIREQY
TRBD1 | TRBJ1-1 | . | 12 | TRBV27 | ASSRQGATTEAF
TRBD2 | TRBJ2-1 | . | 12 | TRBV18 | ASSPGLANNEQF
. | TRBJ1-2 | . | 12 | TRBV5-1 | ASSLGGPQTGYT
. | TRBJ1-3 | . | 12 | TRBV19 | ASSIGGRGNTIY
TRBD2 | TRBJ2-3 | once | 12 | TRBV30 | AWSVGLAVDTQY
TRBD2 | TRBJ2-5 | . | 14 | TRBV2 | ASRRGLAEMPETQY
. | TRBJ2-7 | . | 9 | TRBV28 | ASSFSYEQY
TRBD2 | TRBJ2-1 | . | 14 | TRBV2 | ASSGQAGGLYNEQF
. | TRBJ2-5 | . | 13 | TRBV2 | ASRARAGPQETQY